This note documents a single T cell receptor (beta chain) sequence. Germline V gene lookup returns CDR1 KGHSH and CDR2 LQKENI. This CDR3 is 15 amino acids long. Trimming removed 6 bases from V and 1 base from J, with 15 bases in between. Libraries were prepared by immunoSEQ multiplex PCR; TCRdb keeps only in-frame clonotypes and omits some of them. The sample includes about 200,000 clones, just over 70% seen only once; the top ten take 5.9%. The sample originates from a study of cytotoxic CD8 clonotypes in ibrutinib-treated CLL. The TCR comes from a human donor with chronic lymphocytic leukemia. Specimen: PBMCs, collected after 12 months of ibrutinib treatment. The gene calls are TRBV18 and TRBJ1-1; D unresolved. The CDR3 DNA reads TGTGCCAGCTCTTCTACCTCTCGCAGGAACACTGAAGCTTTCTTT. It yields the protein CASSSTSRRNTEAFF. Combining the CDR3 with reference TRBV18 and TRBJ1-1 gives the whole variable domain NAGVMQNPRHLVRRRGQEARLRCSPMKGHSHVYWYRQLPEEGLKFMVYLQKENIIDESGMPKERFSAEFPKEGPSILRIQQVVRGDSAAYFCASSSTSRRNTEAFFGQGTRLTVV.